Sequencing of this TCR beta chain was carried out in a study of blood T cell repertoires in COVID-19. Study in general: Sites in the United States, Italy and Spain provided acute and convalescent COVID-19 samples.

Participant age was about 18 to 89 years, and participants resided in roughly 25 US areas. Participants had their cohort set by participant-reported clinical history. Germline values: CDR1 SGHDT, CDR2 YYEEEE. This CDR3 has 17 residues. The V gene lost 3 bases and the J gene lost 0 bases, with 15 bases spanning the gap. TCRdb keeps only in-frame clones here, not all; method: immunoSEQ multiplex PCR. The sample records about 400,000 clones, around 90% being singletons. V usage is TRBV5-6 and J usage is TRBJ1-4, with D possibly being TRBD1 (6 bases). This TCR came from a woman aged 40 to 50 with acute COVID-19. Sequencing input: PBMCs or T cells enriched from blood (not recorded which). CDR3 protein: CASSWTDRPATNEKLFF. The CDR3 coding sequence is TGTGCCAGCAGCTGGACCGACAGGCCTGCAACTAATGAAAAACTGTTTTTT. Using reference TRBV5-6 and TRBJ1-4 for the parts outside the CDR3, the full variable domain is DAGVTQSPTHLIKTRGQQVTLRCSPKSGHDTVSWYQQALGQGPQFIFQYYEEEERQRGNFPDRFSGHQFPNYSSELNVNALLLGDSALYLCASSWTDRPATNEKLFFGSGTQLSVL.